This T cell receptor (beta chain) was recorded in a study of cytomegalovirus exposure and HLA in healthy donors. Study results and caveats: The study designated roughly 160 TCR beta chains cytomegalovirus-associated.

The donors, nominally healthy at sampling, likely had unrecorded immune exposures. This CDR3 spans 15 amino acids. V was shortened by 11 bases and J by 0 bases, with 18 bases between the two germline ends. Germline V gene data show CDR1 as SGHAT and CDR2 as FQNNGV. To note about this clone: Its antigen is not known.

The PCR was carried out with 60 Vbeta primers and 13 Jbeta primers. The protocol was immunoSEQ multiplex PCR, while the TCRdb copy is restricted to in-frame clones and leaves out a portion. The sample lists some 200,000 clones, about three quarters seen once, with about 2.9% in the top ten. This chain connects TRBV11-2 to TRBJ2-3; a possible D gene is TRBD2 (5 bases). The TCR was taken from a female donor in good health and CMV-seronegative. The sequenced material came from PBMCs. This chain's CDR3 is CALTKPGVSTDTQYF. The CDR3 DNA is TGTGCCCTGACAAAACCCGGGGTTAGCACAGATACGCAGTATTTT.